This T cell receptor (beta chain) was captured in a study of T-cell reconstitution after alpha-beta-depleted transplantation in children. General study findings and limits: A year post-transplant, T-cell counts and diversity derived mostly from newly produced T cells. About two months after transplant, alpha-beta T cells reportedly came from several hundred expanded graft clones.

Only a few counts were recorded for this clonotype. What it binds is unknown. A TCRbeta library incorporating unique molecular identifiers was prepared. TCRdb redid the calling of the PCR reads with MiXCR, one entry per CDR3 protein. Of about 870,000 distinct CDR3 sequences in the sample, around 17% are singletons; the top ten hold approximately 5%. The CDR3 extends over 18 amino acids. CDR1 is SGHRS, CDR2 YFSETQ, per germline. V dropped 5 bases and J dropped 4 bases, with 27 bases sitting between them. The sequence derives from a male patient between 10 and 17 years old who had a stem cell transplant for acute lymphoblastic leukemia, so the T cells may come from the graft donor. Specimen: PBMCs, mostly from graft donor cells, collected 360 days after TCRalphabeta/CD19-depleted stem cell transplant. The gene calls are TRBV5-1 and TRBJ2-5; D possibly matches TRBD1 or TRBD2 (5 bases each). The CDR3 region has the DNA TGCGCCAGCAGACCCTTTTCCCGTTCCGGGGCAAGTCCAGAGACCCAGTACTTC. Translated: CASRPFSRSGASPETQYF.